The entry below describes one TCR beta chain. The antigen is undetermined. These data belong to a study of T cells after yellow fever vaccination. The CDR3 spans 14 residues. V lost 6 bases and J lost 6, with 14 bases in between. TCRdb recomputed calls from the 5' RACE reads with MiXCR, one row per CDR3 protein. Of 320,000 or so distinct CDR3 sequences detected, about 7.8% appear once; the ten largest clones hold approximately 18%. Findings of the study overall: Most primary-vaccination clones reappeared after the booster (approximately 97% CD4, roughly 90% CD8).

The chain employs TRBV12-3 or TRBV12-4 and TRBJ1-4, with D perhaps TRBD1 (6 bases). The receptor's source is a man aged 18 to 29 who received the YFV17D yellow fever vaccine. The sample here was PBMCs, taken about 49 days after the first yellow fever vaccination. CDR3 protein: CASRPAGVDEKLFF. For the CDR3, the DNA is TGTGCCAGCAGACCGGCAGGGGTTGATGAAAAACTGTTTTTT.